Listed here are 3 T cell receptor beta chains from one sample, sequenced in a study of blood T cell repertoires in COVID-19. Sequencing used immunoSEQ multiplex PCR; TCRdb keeps in-frame clones, though not all of them. This sample yields about 190,000 clones, of which 90% are seen a single time; about 0.66% belongs to the top ten. Material for sequencing was peripheral blood. These receptors all come from a man in his fifties with acute or convalescent COVID-19.

This sequence joins TRBV5-5 and TRBJ2-5, with 8 bases that match TRBD1. The CDR3 length is 16 residues. V lost 0 bases to trimming and J lost 3 bases; unmatched junction nucleotides: 7. Germline V gene data show CDR1 as SGHKS and CDR2 as YYEKEE (reference sequence). CDR3 in amino acids: CASSLARTGLKETQYF. CDR3 coding DNA: TGTGCCAGCAGCTTGGCGCGGACAGGGTTAAAAGAGACCCAGTACTTC.

This clone was detected only once. This chain joins TRBV29-1 and TRBJ2-5, with 15 positions matching TRBD2. This CDR3 spans 15 amino acids. Germline-derived CDR1 and CDR2 are SQVTM and ANQGSEA. V was pared by 7 bases and J by 5 bases, with 8 bases of the junction left unmatched. CDR3 region: CSGWTSGGAGETQYF. The CDR3 nucleotides are TGCAGCGGTTGGACTAGCGGGGGGGCTGGGGAGACCCAGTACTTC. Based on the CDR3 plus reference TRBV29-1 and TRBJ2-5, the full variable domain is SAVISQKPSRDICQRGTSLTIQCQVDSQVTMMFWYRQQPGQSLTLIATANQGSEATYESGFVIDKFPISRPNLTFSTLTVSNMSPEDSSIYLCSGWTSGGAGETQYFGPGTRLLVL.

This clone was seen only once. The chain has TRBV5-1 and TRBJ2-2, with D possibly matching TRBD2 (6 bases). Germline CDR1 SGHRS, CDR2 YFSETQ. Trimming removed 5 bases from V and 8 bases from J, with 19 bases in between. CDR3 length equals 15 residues. CDR3 in DNA: TGCGCCAGCAGTTCCACGGGAGAAAAAGTAGGGGAGCTGTTTTTT. Protein product: CASSSTGEKVGELFF.